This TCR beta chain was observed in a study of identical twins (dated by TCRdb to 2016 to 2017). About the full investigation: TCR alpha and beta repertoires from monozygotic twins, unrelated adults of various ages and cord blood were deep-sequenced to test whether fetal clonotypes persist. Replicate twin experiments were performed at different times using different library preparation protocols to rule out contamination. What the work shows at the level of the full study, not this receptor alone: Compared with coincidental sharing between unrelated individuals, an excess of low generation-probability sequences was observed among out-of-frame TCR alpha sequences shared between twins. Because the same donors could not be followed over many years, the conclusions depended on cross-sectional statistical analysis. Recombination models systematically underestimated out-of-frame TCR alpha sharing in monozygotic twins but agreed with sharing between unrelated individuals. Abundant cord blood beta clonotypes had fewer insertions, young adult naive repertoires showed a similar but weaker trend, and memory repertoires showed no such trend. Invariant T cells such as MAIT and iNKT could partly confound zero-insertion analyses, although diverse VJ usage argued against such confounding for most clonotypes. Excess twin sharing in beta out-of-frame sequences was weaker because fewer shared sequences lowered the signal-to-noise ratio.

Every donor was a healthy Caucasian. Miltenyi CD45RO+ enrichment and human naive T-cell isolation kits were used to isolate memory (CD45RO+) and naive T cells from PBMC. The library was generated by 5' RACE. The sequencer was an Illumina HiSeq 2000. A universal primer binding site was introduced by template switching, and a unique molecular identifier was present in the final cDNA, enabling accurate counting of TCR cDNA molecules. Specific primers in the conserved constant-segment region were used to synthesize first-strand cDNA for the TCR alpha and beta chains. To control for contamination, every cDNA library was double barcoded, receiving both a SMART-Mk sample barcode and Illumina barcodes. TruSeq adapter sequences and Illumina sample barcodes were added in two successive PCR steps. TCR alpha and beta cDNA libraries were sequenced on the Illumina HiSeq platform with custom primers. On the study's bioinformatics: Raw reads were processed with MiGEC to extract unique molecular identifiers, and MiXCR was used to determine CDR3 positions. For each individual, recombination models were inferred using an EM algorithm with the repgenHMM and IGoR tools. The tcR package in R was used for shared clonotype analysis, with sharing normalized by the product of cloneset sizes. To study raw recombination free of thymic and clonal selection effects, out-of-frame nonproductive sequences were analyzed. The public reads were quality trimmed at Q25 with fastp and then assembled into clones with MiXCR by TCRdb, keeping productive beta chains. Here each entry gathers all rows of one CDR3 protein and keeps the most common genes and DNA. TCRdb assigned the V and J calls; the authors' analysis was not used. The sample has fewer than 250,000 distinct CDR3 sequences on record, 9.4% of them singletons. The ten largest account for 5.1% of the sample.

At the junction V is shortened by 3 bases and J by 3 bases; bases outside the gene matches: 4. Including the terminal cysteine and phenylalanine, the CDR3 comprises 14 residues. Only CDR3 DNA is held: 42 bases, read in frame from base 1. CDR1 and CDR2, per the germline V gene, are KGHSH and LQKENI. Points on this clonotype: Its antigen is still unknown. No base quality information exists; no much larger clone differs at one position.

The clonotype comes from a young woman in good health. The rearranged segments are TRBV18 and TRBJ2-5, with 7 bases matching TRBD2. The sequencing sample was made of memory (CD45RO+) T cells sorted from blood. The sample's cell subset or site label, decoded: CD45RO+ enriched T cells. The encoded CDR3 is CASSPGLNEETQYF. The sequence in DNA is TGTGCCAGCTCACCGGGACTAAATGAAGAGACCCAGTACTTC.